A single sample is the source of the 28 T cell receptor beta chains below, sequenced in a study of cytomegalovirus exposure and HLA in healthy donors (dated by TCRdb to 2015 to 2018). Library preparation employed the immunoSEQ multiplex PCR assay. The multiplex PCR relied on a mix of 60 forward primers for TCR Vbeta segments and 13 reverse primers for TCR Jbeta segments. The clones in this table, taken by TCRdb from immuneACCESS, are in-frame only. Not every clone is retained; where verified, under half of the shortfall comes from an unresolved V gene, and the cause of the rest is unknown. For this sample there are roughly 150,000 clones; approximately 61% appear just once. In total, the top ten clones hold 1.6% of the sample. The sequenced sample was PBMCs. The source of these receptors is a human donor in good health.

CDR3 DNA sequence: TGTGCCAGCAGTGACCGGGACAGACACTACGAGCAGTACTTC. Amino acids: CASSDRDRHYEQYF. The V and J genes are TRBV28 and TRBJ2-7, with TRBD1 matching 7 bases. Trimming removed 5 bases from V and 3 bases from J; junction bases left unmatched: 7. This CDR3 has 14 amino acids. CDR1 and CDR2 (germline): MDHEN, SYDVKM.

The rearrangement uses TRBV27 and TRBJ2-3, with a tentative D call TRBD2 (6 bases). The germline CDR1 and CDR2 sequences are MNHEY and SMNVEV (reference sequence). The CDR3 has 14 amino acids. Trimming removed 10 bases at V and 7 bases at J, with 21 bases between. Here the CDR3 reads CATGEDGPWHTQYF. The CDR3 DNA follows: TGTGCCACCGGGGAGGACGGTCCTTGGCATACGCAGTATTTT.

The chain carries TRBV2 and TRBJ2-7; TRBD1 matches 7 bases. V gave up 5 bases and J gave up 0 bases; unmatched junction bases: 7. This CDR3 contains 15 residues. Per the germline V gene, CDR1 is SNHLY and CDR2 is FYNNEI. Here the CDR3 DNA reads TGTGCCAGCAGTTACGACAGGGCGAGCTCCTACGAGCAGTACTTC. Translation gives CASSYDRASSYEQYF. The full variable domain, in which reference TRBV2 and TRBJ2-7 provide the parts outside the CDR3, is EPEVTQTPSHQVTQMGQEVILRCVPISNHLYFYWYRQILGQKVEFLVSFYNNEISEKSEIFDDQFSVERPDGSNFTLKIRSTKLEDSAMYFCASSYDRASSYEQYFGPGTRLTVT.

CDR3 bases: TGTGCCAGCAGCCTCCCAGGGGCCGCAATTGTCTACGAGCAGTACTTC. This encodes CASSLPGAAIVYEQYF. The chain carries TRBV28 and TRBJ2-7, with D perhaps TRBD1 (6 bases). Trimming removed 6 bases from V and 3 bases from J, with 21 bases in between. Germline V gives CDR1 MDHEN, CDR2 SYDVKM. The CDR3 totals 16 residues.

The V call is TRBV25-1, the J call TRBJ1-5; TRBD1 is a possible D gene (6 bases). Germline assignment: CDR1 MGHDK and CDR2 SYGVNS. With 3 bases removed from V and 6 bases from J, the gap between germline ends came to 12 bases. This CDR3 has 14 residues. CDR3 in DNA: TGTGCCAGCAGTGAGACAGGATACGGTCAGCCCCAGCATTTT. Translating gives CASSETGYGQPQHF. Filled out from reference TRBV25-1 and TRBJ1-5, the complete variable domain reads EADIYQTPRYLVIGTGKKITLECSQTMGHDKMYWYQQDPGMELHLIHYSYGVNSTEKGDLSSESTVSRIRTEHFPLTLESARPSHTSQYLCASSETGYGQPQHFGDGTRLSIL.

This clone has just a few counts. The chain links TRBV18 to TRBJ1-1; 7 nucleotides match TRBD1. After removal of 0 bases from V and 3 bases from J, the junction contained 7 bases not matched to a gene. The CDR3 runs to 16 residues. Germline V gene lookup returns CDR1 KGHSH and CDR2 LQKENI. CDR3 residues: CASSPPGTGVDTEAFF. CDR3 DNA sequence: TGTGCCAGCTCACCACCGGGAACAGGGGTGGACACTGAAGCTTTCTTT. Full variable domain (missing parts from reference TRBV18 and TRBJ1-1): NAGVMQNPRHLVRRRGQEARLRCSPMKGHSHVYWYRQLPEEGLKFMVYLQKENIIDESGMPKERFSAEFPKEGPSILRIQQVVRGDSAAYFCASSPPGTGVDTEAFFGQGTRLTVV.

The table lists this clone with a count of one. The chain joins TRBV7-3 to TRBJ2-3, with 8 bases fitting TRBD2. This CDR3 has 15 residues. V shed 2 bases, J shed 2 bases, and the junction held 3 bases outside the gene matches. Germline V gene lookup returns CDR1 SGHTA and CDR2 FQGTGA. This CDR3 is CASSLFGGATDTQYF. CDR3 coding DNA: TGTGCCAGCAGCTTATTCGGGGGGGCCACAGATACGCAGTATTTT. Complete variable domain (other parts from reference TRBV7-3 and TRBJ2-3): GAGVSQTPSNKVTEKGKYVELRCDPISGHTALYWYRQSLGQGPEFLIYFQGTGAADDSGLPNDRFFAVRPEGSVSTLKIQRTERGDSAVYLCASSLFGGATDTQYFGPGTRLTVL.

The chain links TRBV6-5 to TRBJ1-5; weak D call: TRBD1 (6 bases). The V gene's germline CDR1 is MNHEY and CDR2 SVGAGI. V lost 4 bases to trimming and J lost 7 bases, with 14 bases between them. The CDR3 sequence is 14 residues long. The CDR3 is CASSSGASGQPQHF. In DNA, the CDR3 is TGTGCCAGCAGTTCAGGGGCCTCCGGGCAGCCCCAGCATTTT.

Only a few counts were recorded for this clone. This chain uses TRBV19 with TRBJ1-5, with TRBD1 as a possible D gene (5 bases). The germline V gene encodes CDR1 LNHDA and CDR2 SQIVND (reference sequence). Deletions cut 5 bases from V and 4 bases from J, with 9 bases between. The CDR3 length is 13 residues. Here the CDR3 DNA reads TGTGCCAGTAGTCCGACAGCGAATCAGCCCCAGCATTTT. Its translation: CASSPTANQPQHF.

The rearrangement uses TRBV28 and TRBJ1-6; D unresolved. The V and J ends lost 7 bases and 1 base respectively, with 11 bases between them. This CDR3 is 15 amino acids long. CDR1 and CDR2 (germline): MDHEN, SYDVKM. The CDR3 spells CASTPRVSYNSPLHF. The CDR3 bases are TGTGCCAGCACCCCGCGGGTGTCCTATAATTCACCCCTCCACTTT.

The V call is TRBV5-1, the J call TRBJ2-4, with 7 bases fitting TRBD1. CDR3 size: 14 residues. With 3 bases clipped from V and 8 bases from J, the junction kept 8 bases outside the gene matches. CDR1 and CDR2 from the germline V gene are SGHRS and YFSETQ. CDR3 DNA: TGCGCCAGCAGCTGGGCAGGGGGTGGGGACATTCAGTACTTC. This encodes CASSWAGGGDIQYF.

This clone was recorded a few times. The chain uses TRBV6-6 and TRBJ1-2; D perhaps matches TRBD1 (5 bases). Germline loops: CDR1 MNHNY, CDR2 SVGAGI (reference sequence). Trimming removed 6 bases from V and 6 bases from J, with 17 bases in between. The CDR3 has 14 amino acids. CDR3 residues: CASREPTVRNGYTF. The CDR3 nucleotides are TGTGCCAGCAGGGAACCGACAGTCCGAAATGGCTACACCTTC.

The genes are TRBV19 and TRBJ2-5; 8 bases agree with TRBD2. This CDR3 region has 16 residues. Germline CDR1 and CDR2: LNHDA and SQIVND (reference sequence). Trimming removed 5 bases from V and 5 bases from J; junction bases left unmatched: 13. The CDR3 loop reads CASSASGLAARETQYF. CDR3 sequence (DNA): TGTGCCAGTAGTGCAAGCGGACTAGCCGCTAGGGAGACCCAGTACTTC. The full variable domain, rest sourced from reference TRBV19 and TRBJ2-5, is DGGITQSPKYLFRKEGQNVTLSCEQNLNHDAMYWYRQDPGQGLRLIYYSQIVNDFQKGDIAEGYSVSREKKESFPLTVTSAQKNPTAFYLCASSASGLAARETQYFGPGTRLLVL.

The chain uses TRBV11-3 and TRBJ2-1, with a tentative D call TRBD2 (6 bases). The CDR3 spans 18 residues. Trimming left V 1 base short and J 1 base short, with 17 bases between. Germline CDR1 SGHNT, CDR2 YENEEA. As DNA, the CDR3 is TGTGCCAGCAGCTTAGTTAATCGGGACTGGGAGTCCTACAATGAGCAGTTCTTC. It is translated as CASSLVNRDWESYNEQFF.

This clone was recorded once. The V gene is TRBV29-1, the J gene TRBJ2-1, with 11 bases that match TRBD2. The CDR3 covers 15 residues. After removal of 7 bases from V and 7 bases from J, the junction contained 12 bases not matched to a gene. The germline CDR1 and CDR2 sequences are SQVTM and ANQGSEA. The CDR3 DNA follows: TGCAGCGGCAATAGCGGGAGGGCCCCAAGGAATGAGCAGTTCTTC. Translation: CSGNSGRAPRNEQFF.

V gene TRBV5-1 combines with J gene TRBJ1-3; 9 bases match TRBD1. Germline V gives CDR1 SGHRS, CDR2 YFSETQ. The CDR3 loop spans 15 amino acids. V trimming: 4 bases; J trimming: 0 bases; junction bases outside the gene matches: 2. In DNA, the CDR3 is TGCGCCAGCAGCCCGACAGGGGGCTCTGGAAACACCATATATTTT. Translation: CASSPTGGSGNTIYF.

The chain combines TRBV28 with TRBJ1-4; TRBD1 matches at 9 bases. Germline CDR1 MDHEN, CDR2 SYDVKM. The CDR3 has 18 amino acids. The V segment lost 4 bases and the J segment 7 bases; nucleotides outside the gene matches: 16. The CDR3 region has the DNA TGTGCCAGCAGTTCACAAGGGAAACACAGGGGGCGAACTGAAAAACTGTTTTTT. This gives the protein CASSSQGKHRGRTEKLFF.

This chain connects TRBV5-1 to TRBJ2-1; TRBD1 matches at 10 bases. Germline CDR1 SGHRS, CDR2 YFSETQ. V gave up 7 bases and J gave up 4 bases; unmatched junction bases: 8. CDR3 length: 15 residues. CDR3 sequence: CASLPGQGSYNEQFF. The CDR3 bases are TGCGCCAGCCTACCGGGACAGGGGTCTTACAATGAGCAGTTCTTC.

The V and J genes are TRBV21-1 and TRBJ1-4. TRBV21-1 is described as a pseudogene. CDR3 length: 13 amino acids. CDR3: CASSKEANEKLFF. Written as DNA, the CDR3 is TGTGCCAGCAGCAAGGAGGCTAATGAAAAACTGTTTTTT.

This clone was counted only a few times. This chain uses TRBV28 with TRBJ1-5, with unresolved D. This CDR3 contains 16 residues. V was trimmed by 4 bases and J by 6 bases, leaving 19 bases between them. The germline V gene has CDR1 MDHEN and CDR2 SYDVKM. DNA of the CDR3: TGTGCCAGCAGTTCGGTTCCCCCTAAGCCGCCTCAGCCCCAGCATTTT. Translation: CASSSVPPKPPQPQHF.

This chain connects TRBV27 to TRBJ1-1, with TRBD1 matching over 7 bases. The CDR3 has 14 residues. The V segment lost 5 bases and the J segment 5 bases; nucleotides outside the gene matches: 8. CDR1 and CDR2 (germline): MNHEY, SMNVEV (reference sequence). The CDR3 region has the DNA TGTGCCAGCAGTCAGCGCGGGACAGCTACTGAAGCTTTCTTT. This sequence encodes CASSQRGTATEAFF.

The gene calls are TRBV5-4 and TRBJ2-5, with D possibly being TRBD2 (6 bases). CDR1 and CDR2 (germline): SGHNT, YYREEE (reference sequence). Trimming took off 1 base at V and 2 bases at J, with 12 bases between the two ends. CDR3 size: 15 residues. The CDR3 region has the DNA TGTGCCAGCAGCTTGAGTGGTGGGGGGCAAGAGACCCAGTACTTC. This gives the protein CASSLSGGGQETQYF.

V usage is TRBV15 and J usage is TRBJ2-5, with 8 positions matching TRBD1. Trimming at V came to 1 base and at J to 4 bases, leaving 5 bases not matched to a gene. The CDR3 spans 15 residues. Germline CDR1 reads LNHNV; CDR2 reads YYDKDF (reference sequence). This CDR3 reads CATSRGIGQGETQYF. Here the CDR3 DNA reads TGTGCCACCAGCAGAGGGATAGGACAGGGAGAGACCCAGTACTTC.

This clone was recorded a few times. The rearrangement uses TRBV2 and TRBJ1-2; D is possibly TRBD1 (5 bases). Trimming removed 6 bases from V and 5 bases from J, with 13 bases in between. From germline, CDR1 is SNHLY and CDR2 FYNNEI. The CDR3 loop spans 13 amino acids. CDR3 sequence (DNA): TGTGCCAGCAGCTTGACAGTGAGTTATGGCTACACCTTC. Encoded protein: CASSLTVSYGYTF.

This chain links TRBV6-1 with TRBJ1-5; D possibly corresponds to TRBD1 (5 bases). This CDR3 is 14 amino acids long. Germline V gives CDR1 MNHNS, CDR2 SASEGT. With 2 bases removed from V and 6 bases from J, the gap between germline ends came to 11 bases. This CDR3 reads CASSELRGGQPQHF. The CDR3, as DNA: TGTGCCAGCAGTGAACTACGGGGGGGTCAGCCCCAGCATTTT.

This clone was seen a few times. This chain joins TRBV7-9 and TRBJ2-2; TRBD1 aligns across 9 bases. J was trimmed by 10 bases and V by 3 bases; bases with no gene match: 6. CDR3 size: 14 residues. Germline values: CDR1 SEHNR, CDR2 FQNEAQ (reference sequence). Written as DNA, the CDR3 is TGTGCCAGCAGCTTGGGGACAGGGCGTGAGGAGCTGTTTTTT. Translating gives CASSLGTGREELFF.

The chain has TRBV27 and TRBJ2-1; 10 bases align to TRBD1. V shed 6 bases, J shed 6 bases, and the junction held 5 bases outside the gene matches. CDR1 MNHEY and CDR2 SMNVEV come from the germline V gene (reference sequence). This CDR3 has 14 residues. The CDR3 coding sequence is TGTGCCAGCAGGCCCGGGACAGGGGTCAATGAGCAGTTCTTC. As protein: CASRPGTGVNEQFF.

The CDR3: CASTSGETQYF. CDR3 nucleotides: TGTGCCAGCACCAGCGGGGAGACCCAGTACTTC. This chain connects TRBV6-5 to TRBJ2-5, with D perhaps matching TRBD2 (6 bases). CDR1 is MNHEY, CDR2 SVGAGI, per germline. V lost 7 bases, J lost 5 bases, and 8 bases lay in between. The CDR3 length is 11 residues.